This TCR beta chain was recorded in a study of Graves' ophthalmopathy and Graves' hyperthyroidism. This clonotype was counted at least ten times. TCR beta CDR3 amplification used RNA transcripts. HTBI primers primed a first-round RT-PCR, and a second-round multiplex PCR followed. TCRdb redid the calling of the multiplex PCR reads with MiXCR, one entry per CDR3 protein. The profile shows a few hundred thousand distinct CDR3 sequences, roughly 15% of them singletons. Trimming pared 0 bases from V and 5 bases from J, leaving 8 bases between. Per germline, CDR1 MNHEY and CDR2 SMNVEV (reference sequence). The CDR3 is 13 amino acids.

The TCR was taken from an adult woman with stable Graves' hyperthyroidism. The chain has TRBV27 and TRBJ2-7; a weak D match, TRBD1 (5 bases). The sample was peripheral blood. The CDR3 DNA reads as TGTGCCAGCAGTTTATCGGGGCAGCACGAGCAGTACTTC. Protein sequence: CASSLSGQHEQYF.